Presented here are 29 T cell receptor beta chains from one specimen sequenced in a study of T cell changes during pregnancy in multiple sclerosis. The assay was immunoSEQ multiplex PCR, and TCRdb's table has in-frame clones only and misses some. This repertoire shows about 32,000 clones, approximately 89% found once; its top ten account for approximately 5.4%. The material was CD8+ T cells from peripheral blood mononuclear cells, obtained in the first trimester of pregnancy. These TCRs come from a female donor with multiple sclerosis, enrolled in a pregnancy study.

This rearrangement joins TRBV11-2 to TRBJ1-2, with D perhaps TRBD1 (6 bases). V was clipped by 4 bases and J by 5 bases, with 17 bases between them. The CDR3 runs 15 residues. The germline V gene encodes CDR1 SGHAT and CDR2 FQNNGV. This chain's CDR3 is CASSSEGGRLYGYTF. The CDR3, as DNA: TGTGCCAGCAGCTCCGAGGGGGGGCGGCTTTATGGCTACACCTTC.

The V gene is TRBV6-1, the J gene TRBJ2-1, with D maybe TRBD2 (6 bases). Looked up from germline, CDR1 is MNHNS and CDR2 is SASEGT. The CDR3 is made up of 13 amino acids. V dropped 4 bases and J dropped 4 bases, with 8 bases sitting between them. CDR3 coding DNA: TGTGCCAGCAGTGTTCGGGGGTACAATGAGCAGTTCTTC. This sequence encodes CASSVRGYNEQFF.

This chain joins TRBV4-3 and TRBJ1-1; D not resolved. Germline CDR1 LGHNA, CDR2 YSLEER. V lost 0 bases and J lost 7, with 15 bases in between. The CDR3 consists of 15 residues. The CDR3 bases are TGCGCCAGCAGCCAAGATCAGCGGGGTACCGATGAAGCTTTCTTT. It translates to CASSQDQRGTDEAFF.

The chain recombines TRBV4-1 with TRBJ2-7, with 7 bases fitting TRBD1. V trimming: 0 bases; J trimming: 1 base; junction bases outside the gene matches: 6. The V gene's germline CDR1 is MGHRA and CDR2 YSYEKL. This CDR3 is built from 16 residues. CDR3 protein: CASSQEPGQRSYEQYF. The DNA for the CDR3 is TGCGCCAGCAGCCAAGAACCGGGACAGCGGTCCTACGAGCAGTACTTC.

V gene TRBV10-3 combines with J gene TRBJ2-7; D is unresolved. CDR3 size: 14 residues. With 5 bases removed from V and 2 bases from J, the gap between germline ends came to 13 bases. The V gene's germline CDR1 is ENHRY and CDR2 SYGVKD. CDR3 in amino acids: CAISRSPPAYEQYF. DNA for the CDR3: TGTGCCATCAGTCGGAGCCCCCCGGCCTACGAGCAGTACTTC.

The chain uses TRBV13 and TRBJ1-4; 8 bases align to TRBD1. The CDR3 contains 14 residues. Germline CDR1 and CDR2: PRHDT and FYEKMQ (reference sequence). V was pared by 3 bases and J by 7 bases, with 4 bases of the junction left unmatched. The CDR3 loop is CASSLRTGFEKLFF. CDR3 nucleotide sequence: TGTGCCAGCAGCTTGAGGACAGGGTTTGAAAAACTGTTTTTT. Using reference TRBV13 and TRBJ1-4 for the parts outside the CDR3, the full variable domain is AAGVIQSPRHLIKEKRETATLKCYPIPRHDTVYWYQQGPGQDPQFLISFYEKMQSDKGSIPDRFSAQQFSDYHSELNMSSLELGDSALYFCASSLRTGFEKLFFGSGTQLSVL.

The chain uses TRBV10-3 and TRBJ2-1, with 8 positions matching TRBD2. There are 14 residues in the CDR3. Trimming cost V 6 bases and J 7 bases; bases outside gene matches: 8. The germline V gene has CDR1 ENHRY and CDR2 SYGVKD. CDR3 residues: CAIRTPSSGNEQFF. CDR3 in DNA: TGTGCCATCAGGACCCCCTCTAGCGGGAATGAGCAGTTCTTC.

This clone appeared once. The J gene is TRBJ2-5, the V gene TRBV5-6; 9 nucleotides agree with TRBD1. The J segment lost 5 bases and the V segment lost 3 bases, leaving 2 bases of the junction unmatched. This CDR3 comprises 13 residues. The germline V gene has CDR1 SGHDT and CDR2 YYEEEE. The CDR3 DNA follows: TGTGCCAGCAGCTGGGACAGGGCTGAGACCCAGTACTTC. Protein: CASSWDRAETQYF.

V and J are TRBV5-1 and TRBJ2-5; 9 nucleotides match TRBD1. V lost 4 bases and J lost 1; bases outside the gene matches: 8. Germline loops: CDR1 SGHRS, CDR2 YFSETQ. The CDR3 consists of 16 residues. The CDR3 DNA sequence: TGCGCCAGCAGCCCTACAAACAGGGGGCTCCAAGAGACCCAGTACTTC. Translated, it gives CASSPTNRGLQETQYF.

CDR3 in DNA: TGTGCCAGCAGACAGGGCTACGAGCAGTACTTC. This encodes CASRQGYEQYF. This chain joins TRBV27 and TRBJ2-7; D perhaps matches TRBD1 (6 bases). The CDR3 totals 11 residues. The germline gives CDR1 MNHEY, CDR2 SMNVEV (reference sequence). The germline V and J ends were trimmed by 6 bases and 3 bases, with 6 bases remaining between them.

Points on this clone: At one of its ends the junction is not consistent with the germline gene, which may arise from a read error. The chain joins TRBV29-1 to TRBJ2-7; 13 bases fit TRBD2. The CDR3 spans 16 residues. Looked up from germline, CDR1 is SQVTM and CDR2 is ANQGSEA. CDR3 in amino acids: CSVEWTSGRISDEQYF. The CDR3, as DNA: TGCAGCGTTGAATGGACTAGCGGGAGAATCTCCGACGAGCAGTACTTC.

The rearrangement joins TRBV6-5 to TRBJ2-7, with 13 bases identical to TRBD2. The germline CDR1 and CDR2 sequences are MNHEY and SVGAGI. J lost 5 bases, V lost 4 bases, and 2 bases had no gene match. This CDR3 has 14 residues. The CDR3 nucleotides read TGTGCCAGCAGTTTCGGACTAGCGGGAGACGAGCAGTACTTC. Translating gives CASSFGLAGDEQYF.

The genes are TRBV27 and TRBJ2-5; 15 bases agree with TRBD2. Trimming at V came to 6 bases and at J to 5 bases, leaving 10 bases not matched to a gene. CDR3 size: 17 residues. Germline V gives CDR1 MNHEY, CDR2 SMNVEV (reference sequence). CDR3 loop: CASSHGLAGGPWETQYF. The CDR3 nucleotides read TGTGCCAGCAGCCACGGACTAGCGGGAGGGCCGTGGGAGACCCAGTACTTC.

This rearrangement joins TRBV11-1 to TRBJ2-5; D may be TRBD1 (7 bases). Germline CDR1 and CDR2: SGHAT and FQDESV (reference sequence). Trimming took off 7 bases at V and 2 bases at J, with 14 bases between the two ends. The CDR3 sequence is 14 residues long. DNA of the CDR3: TGTGCCAGCACTCCGCGGGACAGACAAGAGACCCAGTACTTC. Its translation is CASTPRDRQETQYF.

The gene calls are TRBV19 and TRBJ1-2; D gene uncertain. Trimming removed 5 bases from V and 4 bases from J, with 20 bases in between. The CDR3 runs to 16 residues. The germline CDR1 and CDR2 sequences are LNHDA and SQIVND (reference sequence). The CDR3 DNA reads TGTGCCAGTAGTCCCCAGGAGCTTAGTGCGGGCTATGGCTACACCTTC. This translates into CASSPQELSAGYGYTF.

The chain is built from TRBV4-1 and TRBJ2-1, with 13 bases aligning to TRBD2. Germline V lookup: CDR1 MGHRA, CDR2 YSYEKL. Trimming took 2 bases from V and 4 from J; bases not matched to a gene: 2. This CDR3 region has 16 residues. This CDR3 reads CASSQSLAGGYNEQFF. DNA of the CDR3: TGCGCCAGCAGCCAATCACTAGCGGGAGGGTACAATGAGCAGTTCTTC.

The chain recombines TRBV4-3 with TRBJ2-7; 10 bases are a match to TRBD2. This CDR3 contains 17 residues. V lost 0 bases and J lost 0; bases outside the gene matches: 5. CDR1 is LGHNA, CDR2 YSLEER, per germline. The CDR3 nucleotides read TGCGCCAGCAGCCAAGACCCCACTAGCGGGAACTCCTACGAGCAGTACTTC. Protein product: CASSQDPTSGNSYEQYF.

The chain couples TRBV2 to TRBJ1-1, with 8 bases lining up with TRBD1. The CDR3 consists of 13 residues. Unmatched junction bases numbered 5, after V lost 0 bases and J lost 11 bases. Looked up from germline, CDR1 is SNHLY and CDR2 is FYNNEI. The CDR3 DNA reads TGTGCCAGCAGTGAAGCCCAGGGGGCTGGCGCTTTCTTT. Its translation: CASSEAQGAGAFF.

The chain carries TRBV6-5 and TRBJ2-1; D may be TRBD2 (5 bases). This CDR3 is built from 15 residues. Germline V gene data show CDR1 as MNHEY and CDR2 as SVGAGI. V dropped 5 bases and J dropped 4 bases, with 15 bases sitting between them. The CDR3 sequence: CASSLGPSGYNEQFF. In DNA form, the CDR3 reads TGTGCCAGCAGTCTGGGCCCCAGCGGTTACAATGAGCAGTTCTTC.

With regard to this clone: The sample holds other DNA sequences that translate to the same CDR3. The chain links TRBV7-9 to TRBJ1-5, with D hard to call. Germline CDR1 and CDR2: SEHNR and FQNEAQ (reference sequence). The length of the CDR3 is 12 residues. Trimming cost V 3 bases and J 5 bases, with 5 bases left between them. This chain's CDR3 is CASSFGDQPQHF. CDR3 nucleotides: TGTGCCAGCAGCTTTGGAGATCAGCCCCAGCATTTT. The complete variable domain, with remaining parts taken from reference TRBV7-9 and TRBJ1-5, reads DTGVSQNPRHKITKRGQNVTFRCDPISEHNRLYWYRQTLGQGPEFLTYFQNEAQLEKSRLLSDRFSAERPKGSFSTLEIQRTEQGDSAMYLCASSFGDQPQHFGDGTRLSIL.

This chain's CDR3 is CASSLGATGRGYTF. CDR3 DNA sequence: TGTGCCAGCAGCTTAGGGGCGACAGGGAGGGGCTACACCTTC. The V call is TRBV7-9, the J call TRBJ1-2; TRBD1 aligns across 7 bases. J was trimmed by 8 bases and V by 1 base; bases with no gene match: 7. This CDR3 comprises 14 residues. The germline gives CDR1 SEHNR, CDR2 FQNEAQ (reference sequence).

The chain links TRBV6-1 to TRBJ2-7; 8 nucleotides match TRBD1. The CDR3 runs to 12 residues. Germline loops: CDR1 MNHNS, CDR2 SASEGT. V lost 5 bases to trimming and J lost 3 bases; unmatched junction nucleotides: 0. CDR3 sequence: CASSTGGYEQYF. DNA for the CDR3: TGTGCCAGCAGTACAGGGGGCTACGAGCAGTACTTC.

This clone was seen a single time. This chain joins TRBV5-6 and TRBJ2-7; D call uncertain. This CDR3 comprises 13 residues. CDR1 is SGHDT, CDR2 YYEEEE, per germline. V shed 2 bases and J shed 2 bases, with 8 bases lying between them. The DNA of the CDR3 is TGTGCCAGCAGCTTCGCGGATGCCTACGAGCAGTACTTC. It encodes CASSFADAYEQYF.

The count of this clone is one. The rearrangement links TRBV27 to TRBJ2-3, with 10 nucleotides matching TRBD2. The CDR3 consists of 17 residues. Germline trimming cut 4 bases from V and 2 bases from J; bases unmatched to any gene: 9. Germline CDR1 is MNHEY and CDR2 is SMNVEV (reference sequence). The CDR3 sequence: CASSSPLLAGFTDTQYF. The CDR3 region has the DNA TGTGCCAGCAGTTCTCCGTTACTAGCGGGATTCACAGATACGCAGTATTTT.

This chain links TRBV6-1 with TRBJ1-2; D is unclear. The CDR3 covers 15 residues. The ends were cut back, 1 base at V and 4 bases at J, with 13 bases in the middle. CDR1 and CDR2 (germline): MNHNS, SASEGT. CDR3 nucleotides: TGTGCCAGCAGTGAAGATTTGAGGTCGTTCTATGGCTACACCTTC. Its protein is CASSEDLRSFYGYTF.

V and J are TRBV14 and TRBJ1-1, with a possible D match to TRBD1 (6 bases). Trimming cost V 5 bases and J 4 bases, with 14 bases left between them. There are 14 residues in the CDR3. The V gene's germline CDR1 is SGHDN and CDR2 FVKESK. The CDR3 DNA reads as TGTGCCAGCAGCGATAACAGGGATTCCACTGAAGCTTTCTTT. This translates into CASSDNRDSTEAFF.

A single count supports this clone. The CDR3 DNA reads as TGTGCCAGCAGTGAGGGACAGGGGCCCTGGAATACGCAGTATTTT. Translated: CASSEGQGPWNTQYF. This sequence joins TRBV2 and TRBJ2-3; 10 positions match TRBD1. Germline CDR1 and CDR2: SNHLY and FYNNEI. CDR3 length: 15 amino acids. J was trimmed by 7 bases and V by 3 bases; bases with no gene match: 7.

This clone is categorized as medium-sized. The chain links TRBV7-9 to TRBJ2-7; D uncertain. Germline V CDR1 and CDR2: SEHNR, FQNEAQ (reference sequence). The CDR3 is made up of 12 amino acids. V was cut by 1 base and J by 3 bases, with 4 bases left in between. The chain's CDR3 is CASSLDIYEQYF. CDR3 coding DNA: TGTGCCAGCAGCTTAGATATCTACGAGCAGTACTTC.

The chain links TRBV10-3 to TRBJ2-3, with 11 bases matching TRBD1. This CDR3 contains 16 residues. After removal of 0 bases from V and 3 bases from J, the junction contained 2 bases not matched to a gene. From germline, CDR1 is ENHRY and CDR2 SYGVKD. The CDR3 DNA sequence: TGTGCCATCAGTGAGTCGGGACAGGGGGAGACAGATACGCAGTATTTT. It specifies CAISESGQGETDTQYF.